The next 26 T cell receptor beta chains were all read from a single sample in a study of blood T cells in healthy people across ages (dated by TCRdb to the mid-2010s). Library method: 5' RACE. TCRdb lists the instrument as Illumina HiSeq 2500. A second PCR of roughly 7 to 12 cycles was performed with a sample-barcoded 5' primer and a J-beta primer mix. The raw public reads went through TCRdb reprocessing: fastp at Q25, MiXCR clone calling, in-frame beta chains kept. CDR3 protein duplicates are merged, each entry listing the most common genes and DNA. This sample gives around 1,000,000 distinct CDR3 sequences in total; about 23% of them show up just once. Around 0.75% of the sample comes from the top ten. These data were also reused for a study on T cells of mothers and their children.

The specimen sequenced was blood. The origin of the receptors is a girl aged 2 to 9 in good health.

The V and J genes are TRBV5-1 and TRBJ2-3, with D maybe TRBD1 (6 bases). V dropped 8 bases and J dropped 7 bases, with 11 bases sitting between them. The CDR3 covers 11 residues. Per the germline V gene, CDR1 is SGHRS and CDR2 is YFSETQ. The CDR3 DNA is TGCGCCAGTTCTGACAGGAATACGCAGTATTTT. Translation: CASSDRNTQYF.

Concerning this clonotype: At one boundary the junction diverges from the germline segment, which might be a read error. This rearrangement joins TRBV9 to TRBJ2-1; weak D call: TRBD2 (6 bases). This CDR3 region has 15 residues. CDR1 is SGDLS, CDR2 YYNGEE, per germline. CDR3 loop: CAGTTAGSSYNEQSF. The CDR3 bases are TGTGCCGGCACCACCGCCGGGAGCTCCTACAATGAGCAGTCCTTC. The variable domain in full, with the rest retrieved from reference TRBV9 and TRBJ2-1, is DSGVTQTPKHLITATGQRVTLRCSPRSGDLSVYWYQQSLDQGLQFLIQYYNGEERAKGNILERFSAQQFPDLHSELNLSSLELGDSALYFCAGTTAGSSYNEQSFGPGTRLTVL.

Of note for this clonotype: The junction departs from germline at one end; a sequencing error may be responsible. This chain links TRBV4-3 with TRBJ1-1; D perhaps matches TRBD1 (5 bases). Germline lookup yields CDR1 LGHNA and CDR2 YSLEER. The CDR3 runs 18 residues. CDR3 sequence (DNA): TGCGCCAGCAGCCAAGCACGAAAACCCGGGACGGGTAACACTGAAGCCTTCTTT. Amino acids: CASSQARKPGTGNTEAFF.

This clonotype was seen only a few times. The J gene is TRBJ2-2, the V gene TRBV11-2, with 12 positions matching TRBD2. The CDR3 is 16 amino acids. V was clipped by 4 bases and J by 8 bases; unmatched bases: 8. Germline CDR1 and CDR2: SGHAT and FQNNGV. Here the CDR3 DNA reads TGTGCCAGCAGCTCCCCACGACTAGCGGGAGAGGGGGAGCTGTTTTTT. Its protein is CASSSPRLAGEGELFF.

The chain is built from TRBV20-1 and TRBJ2-1; D not resolved. Germline CDR1 reads DFQATT; CDR2 reads SNEGSKA (reference sequence). V dropped 1 base and J dropped 0 bases, with 13 bases sitting between them. This CDR3 has 16 amino acids. The CDR3: CSARGDRTSSYNEQFF. The CDR3 DNA follows: TGCAGTGCTAGAGGCGACCGCACAAGCTCCTACAATGAGCAGTTCTTC.

The chain is built from TRBV5-6 and TRBJ2-1; TRBD2 matches at 7 bases. Unmatched junction bases numbered 3, after V lost 1 base and J lost 5 bases. CDR1 and CDR2 from the germline V gene are SGHDT and YYEEEE. The CDR3 covers 14 residues. The CDR3 is CASSLIGGDNEQFF. CDR3 DNA sequence: TGTGCCAGCAGCTTGATTGGGGGGGACAATGAGCAGTTCTTC.

The chain employs TRBV4-2 and TRBJ1-2; D is undetermined. This CDR3 has 16 amino acids. Germline V lookup: CDR1 LGHNA, CDR2 YNFKEQ. Trimming took off 1 base at V and 7 bases at J, with 19 bases between the two ends. CDR3 loop: CASSQVKDPLGSGYTF. CDR3 sequence (DNA): TGTGCCAGCAGCCAAGTTAAGGACCCCCTTGGGAGTGGCTACACCTTC.

This clonotype came up a few times. The rearrangement uses TRBV28 and TRBJ1-1, with D uncertain. The CDR3 covers 12 residues. Trimming removed 6 bases at V and 6 bases at J, with 11 bases between. Germline V gene data show CDR1 as MDHEN and CDR2 as SYDVKM. CDR3 residues: CASRISGSEAFF. DNA for the CDR3: TGTGCCAGCAGGATTTCCGGCTCTGAAGCTTTCTTT.

This clonotype was detected only once. The chain recombines TRBV5-1 with TRBJ1-1, with 7 bases aligning to TRBD1. This CDR3 is built from 13 residues. CDR1 and CDR2 from the germline V gene are SGHRS and YFSETQ. Unmatched junction bases numbered 5, after V lost 5 bases and J lost 4 bases. The CDR3 DNA reads TGCGCCAGCAGAGGGGACAGTTCCACTGAAGCTTTCTTT. Residues: CASRGDSSTEAFF. The whole variable domain, remainder taken from reference TRBV5-1 and TRBJ1-1, is KAGVTQTPRYLIKTRGQQVTLSCSPISGHRSVSWYQQTPGQGLQFLFEYFSETQRNKGNFPGRFSGRQFSNSRSEMNVSTLELGDSALYLCASRGDSSTEAFFGQGTRLTVV.

This clonotype was counted a few times. The chain joins TRBV20-1 to TRBJ1-3; no definite D call. The CDR3 is 13 residues long. Looked up from germline, CDR1 is DFQATT and CDR2 is SNEGSKA (reference sequence). The V end lost 0 bases, the J end lost 6 bases, and 9 bases lay between the germline ends. The CDR3 region has the DNA TGCAGTGCTAGAGATTTGACCCCAAACACCATATATTTT. Translation gives CSARDLTPNTIYF.

The chain links TRBV11-2 to TRBJ2-1, with 12 bases identical to TRBD2. V gave up 3 bases and J gave up 5 bases; unmatched junction bases: 11. CDR3 length: 18 amino acids. The germline V gene encodes CDR1 SGHAT and CDR2 FQNNGV. The CDR3 nucleotides are TGTGCCAGCAGCTTTAGTCTAGCGGGGGGGCAAGGAGACAATGAGCAGTTCTTC. It translates to CASSFSLAGGQGDNEQFF.

There are a few counts of this clonotype. The J gene is TRBJ1-3, the V gene TRBV7-6; 8 bases agree with TRBD1. There are 17 residues in the CDR3. The V segment lost 5 bases and the J segment 0 bases; nucleotides outside the gene matches: 9. The V gene's germline CDR1 is SGHVS and CDR2 FNYEAQ. CDR3 DNA: TGTGCCAGCAGCCCCCAGACAGGGGATATCTCTGGAAACACCATATATTTT. This codes for CASSPQTGDISGNTIYF. Based on the CDR3 plus reference TRBV7-6 and TRBJ1-3, the full variable domain is GAGVSQSPRYKVTKRGQDVALRCDPISGHVSLYWYRQALGQGPEFLTYFNYEAQQDKSGLPNDRFSAERPEGSISTLTIQRTEQRDSAMYRCASSPQTGDISGNTIYFGEGSWLTVV.

This chain uses TRBV6-1 with TRBJ2-5; D call uncertain. This CDR3 spans 12 amino acids. Trimming stripped 6 bases from V and 5 bases from J, with 10 bases between. Germline V gene sequence: CDR1 MNHNS, CDR2 SASEGT. CDR3 protein: CASSGDPETQYF. The CDR3 DNA sequence: TGTGCCAGCAGCGGAGACCCGGAGACCCAGTACTTC.

This clonotype was counted only a few times. The rearrangement uses TRBV4-1 and TRBJ2-7; D is perhaps TRBD2 (6 bases). CDR3 length equals 15 residues. CDR1 is MGHRA and CDR2 is YSYEKL in the germline V gene. The germline V and J ends were trimmed by 3 bases and 7 bases, with 19 bases remaining between them. CDR3: CASSHEPGRGKEQYF. CDR3 nucleotide sequence: TGCGCCAGCAGCCACGAACCGGGACGGGGGAAGGAGCAGTACTTC.

The chain is built from TRBV3-1 and TRBJ2-6; 8 nucleotides match TRBD1. V gave up 2 bases and J gave up 2 bases; unmatched junction bases: 8. The CDR3 is made up of 18 amino acids. Germline assignment: CDR1 LGHDT and CDR2 YNNKEL (reference sequence). CDR3 coding DNA: TGTGCCAGCAGCCAACGTACTAAGACAGGGGCTGGGGCCAACGTCCTGACTTTC. Translated: CASSQRTKTGAGANVLTF.

The genes are TRBV20-1 and TRBJ2-1; D gene ambiguous. CDR3 length: 16 amino acids. Per germline, CDR1 DFQATT and CDR2 SNEGSKA (reference sequence). Trimming removed 0 bases at V and 2 bases at J, with 14 bases between. The CDR3 DNA reads TGCAGTGCTAGAGACCCCTTGGGAAGCGCCTACAATGAGCAGTTCTTC. Amino acid sequence: CSARDPLGSAYNEQFF.

The V gene is TRBV20-1, the J gene TRBJ2-5; D is undetermined. Trimming took off 3 bases at V and 5 bases at J, with 10 bases between the two ends. The length of the CDR3 is 12 residues. The germline gives CDR1 DFQATT, CDR2 SNEGSKA (reference sequence). DNA of the CDR3: TGCAGTGCTAGTTTTAGGCGGGAGACCCAGTACTTC. Protein sequence: CSASFRRETQYF.

V is TRBV12-3 or TRBV12-4 and J is TRBJ2-3; D remains unclear. Between the trimmed V and J ends, which lost 5 bases and 2 bases, there was a span of 11 bases. The CDR3 runs to 14 residues. The CDR3 DNA reads TGTGCCAGCAGTCTGTGGAGATCCACAGATACGCAGTATTTT. Encoded protein: CASSLWRSTDTQYF.

The chain recombines TRBV20-1 with TRBJ2-5, with 8 bases aligning to TRBD2. Judging by the DNA end, TRBJ2-7 fits better; the J call may be wrong. The germline CDR1 and CDR2 sequences are DFQATT and SNEGSKA (reference sequence). This CDR3 has 12 amino acids. Here the CDR3 DNA reads TGCAGTGCTCAGCTAGCGGGCTACGAGCAGTACTTC. Its protein product is CSAQLAGYEQYF.

The V gene is TRBV12-3 or TRBV12-4, the J gene TRBJ2-1, with 12 bases identical to TRBD1. V lost 6 bases to trimming and J lost 8 bases; unmatched junction nucleotides: 8. CDR3 length equals 15 residues. CDR3 loop: CASSRDRGLSDEQFF. For the CDR3, the DNA is TGTGCCAGCAGCCGGGACAGGGGGCTTAGCGATGAGCAGTTCTTC.

The chain is built from TRBV12-3 or TRBV12-4 and TRBJ1-2; D not certain. The germline V and J ends were trimmed by 2 bases and 7 bases, with 5 bases remaining between them. The CDR3 is 11 amino acids. CDR3 in DNA: TGTGCCAGCAGTTTATTGGTTGGCTACACCTTC. Protein: CASSLLVGYTF.

This chain connects TRBV5-4 to TRBJ2-3, with D unclear. CDR1 SGHNT and CDR2 YYREEE come from the germline V gene (reference sequence). There are 15 residues in the CDR3. V was trimmed by 0 bases and J by 4 bases, leaving 12 bases between them. CDR3 nucleotide sequence: TGTGCCAGCAGCTTGGATCCTCTTACCTCAGATACGCAGTATTTT. It translates to CASSLDPLTSDTQYF.

This clonotype came up a few times. The chain combines TRBV9 with TRBJ2-1; D tentatively fits TRBD1 or TRBD2 (6 bases each). This CDR3 has 17 amino acids. V was trimmed by 0 bases and J by 3 bases, leaving 16 bases between them. Per the germline V gene, CDR1 is SGDLS and CDR2 is YYNGEE. In DNA form, the CDR3 reads TGTGCCAGCAGCGTAGAAATCCGGGGGCCATACTACAATGAGCAGTTCTTC. It yields the protein CASSVEIRGPYYNEQFF.

This clonotype was detected a few times. The chain is built from TRBV20-1 and TRBJ2-5, with D maybe TRBD2 (6 bases). Per germline, CDR1 DFQATT and CDR2 SNEGSKA (reference sequence). This CDR3 spans 15 amino acids. The ends were cut back, 0 bases at V and 1 base at J, with 12 bases in the middle. The CDR3 sequence: CSARDPGRIQETQYF. Written as DNA, the CDR3 is TGCAGTGCTAGAGATCCAGGGAGGATCCAAGAGACCCAGTACTTC.

This clonotype turned up a few times. The rearrangement uses TRBV4-2 and TRBJ1-4; D remains ambiguous. Germline V gives CDR1 LGHNA, CDR2 YNFKEQ. Trimming shortened V by 9 bases and J by 8 bases, and 16 bases separated the two germline ends. The length of the CDR3 is 13 residues. The CDR3 protein is CASRARTIEKLFF. The CDR3 region has the DNA TGTGCCAGTCGTGCACGGACCATAGAAAAACTGTTTTTT.

This clonotype turned up a few times. This chain links TRBV6-5 with TRBJ2-5; TRBD1 might be the D (6 bases). Judging by the DNA end, TRBJ2-7 fits better; the J call may be wrong. The CDR3 contains 15 residues. Per germline, CDR1 MNHEY and CDR2 SVGAGI. DNA for the CDR3: TGTGCCAGCAGACCAGGGGCCACTACTCGGGACGAGCAGTACTTC. Translating it yields CASRPGATTRDEQYF.